The 2 T cell receptor beta chains given below trace back to one sample, sequenced in a study of T cells in Graves' hyperthyroidism and ophthalmopathy. The investigators amplified TCR beta CDR3 regions from RNA transcripts. In the first-round RT-PCR of the TCR CDR3, the HTBI primer set was used. TCRdb re-called the multiplex PCR reads through MiXCR, storing one row per CDR3 protein. The sample records approximately 400,000 distinct CDR3 sequences, 15% to 18% being singletons. Sequenced: blood. These receptors were obtained from a young woman with Graves' hyperthyroidism.

This clonotype appeared many times. The chain links TRBV6-5 to TRBJ1-3, with D maybe TRBD1 (6 bases). The CDR3 contains 16 residues. The V end lost 2 bases, the J end lost 0 bases, and 11 bases lay between the germline ends. Germline assignment: CDR1 MNHEY and CDR2 SVGAGI. DNA for the CDR3: TGTGCCAGCAGTTACCAGGGGCCCTACTCTGGAAACACCATATATTTT. Protein product: CASSYQGPYSGNTIYF.

The V and J genes are TRBV4-1 and TRBJ2-3; 9 bases are a match to TRBD2. The germline V gene encodes CDR1 MGHRA and CDR2 YSYEKL. The CDR3 extends over 20 amino acids. The junction had 17 bases not matched to a gene; V was cut back by 0 bases and J by 4 bases. The CDR3 here is CASSQDPAEARGGFPDTQYF. In nucleotides, the CDR3 is TGCGCCAGCAGCCAAGATCCGGCTGAGGCGCGGGGGGGCTTCCCAGATACGCAGTATTTT.